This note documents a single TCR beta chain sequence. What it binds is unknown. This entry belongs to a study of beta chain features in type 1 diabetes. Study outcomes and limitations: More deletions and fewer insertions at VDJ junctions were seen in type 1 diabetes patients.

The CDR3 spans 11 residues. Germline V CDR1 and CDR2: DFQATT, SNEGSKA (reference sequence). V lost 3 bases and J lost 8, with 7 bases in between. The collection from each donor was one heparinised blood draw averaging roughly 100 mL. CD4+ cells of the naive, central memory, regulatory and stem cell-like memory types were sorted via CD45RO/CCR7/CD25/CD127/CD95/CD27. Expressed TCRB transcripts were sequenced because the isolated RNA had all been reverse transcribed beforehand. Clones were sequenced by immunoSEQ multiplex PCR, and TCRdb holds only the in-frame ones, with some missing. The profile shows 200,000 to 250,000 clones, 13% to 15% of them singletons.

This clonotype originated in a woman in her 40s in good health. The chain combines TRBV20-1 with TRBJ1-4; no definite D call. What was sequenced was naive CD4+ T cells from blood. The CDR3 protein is CSASAREKLFF. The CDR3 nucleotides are TGCAGTGCTAGTGCCCGGGAAAAACTGTTTTTT.